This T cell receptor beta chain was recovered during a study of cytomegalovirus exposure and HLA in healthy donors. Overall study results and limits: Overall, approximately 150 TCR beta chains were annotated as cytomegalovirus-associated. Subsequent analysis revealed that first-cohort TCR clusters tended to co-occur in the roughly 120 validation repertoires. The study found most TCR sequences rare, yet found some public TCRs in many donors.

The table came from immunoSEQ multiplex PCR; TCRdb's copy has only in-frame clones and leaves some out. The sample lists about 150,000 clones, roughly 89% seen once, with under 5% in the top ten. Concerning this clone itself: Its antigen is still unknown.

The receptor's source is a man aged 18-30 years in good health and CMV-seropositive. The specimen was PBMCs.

CDR3 nucleotides: TGTGCCAGCGCAAGCGGCCAGCTCTTGGGGGCCAACGTCCTGACTTTC. Translating it yields CASASGQLLGANVLTF. This rearrangement joins TRBV7-3 to TRBJ2-6; a possible D gene is TRBD2 (5 bases). The V end was cut by 8 bases, the J end by 4 bases, with 18 bases between. Looked up from germline, CDR1 is SGHTA and CDR2 is FQGTGA. This CDR3 comprises 16 residues.